Detailed here is one T cell receptor beta chain. Its cognate antigen is unknown. The germline CDR1 and CDR2 sequences are MNHEY and SVGEGT. The V gene lost 5 bases and the J gene lost 7 bases, with 8 bases spanning the gap. This CDR3 has 12 residues. Profiled with immunoSEQ multiplex PCR; TCRdb holds only in-frame clones, not every one. The sample has 73,000 or so clones; around three quarters are singletons. Researchers grouped second doses given at about 4 or about 12 weeks into one pool. The sample is drawn from a study of T cell responses to AZD1222 COVID-19 vaccine. General study results and limits: Nearly half of spike-specific TCRs reportedly target unmutated variant regions. Increases in Spike-specific TCR breadth and depth were seen after two AZD1222 doses. Repertoire samples came only from after the peak T cell response.

The V and J genes are TRBV6-2 or TRBV6-3 and TRBJ2-2; D gene unclear. The source of this sequence is an adult who received the AZD1222 COVID-19 vaccine. This specimen consisted of peripheral blood, obtained 28 days after the second AZD1222 dose. Here the CDR3 DNA reads TGTGCCAGCAGTAAACCAGGCGGGGAGCTGTTTTTT. This translates into CASSKPGGELFF.